The clone carrying this T cell receptor (beta chain) was seen only a few times. Its antigen is not known. Isolation of CD4+ naive, central memory, regulatory and stem cell-like memory cells was achieved by sorting via CD45RO/CCR7/CD25/CD127/CD95/CD27. The germline gives CDR1 SNHLY, CDR2 FYNNEI. The J segment lost 1 base and the V segment lost 6 bases, leaving 7 bases of the junction unmatched. The length of the CDR3 is 15 residues. Since all of the isolated RNA was reverse transcribed, expressed TCRB transcripts were what got sequenced. Profiled with immunoSEQ multiplex PCR; TCRdb holds only in-frame clones, not every one. The sample records around 330,000 clones, more than 9.5% being singletons. The source of the sample is a study of beta chain features in type 1 diabetes. Study observations and caveats: There was no resolution here of whether HLA type influences TCRB rearrangement. Shorter TCRB CDR3s, moderately but significantly so, were found in Type 1 diabetes patients in all four CD4+ subsets.

Source material: naive CD4+ T cells from blood. The TCR comes from a woman in her 30s in good health. The gene calls are TRBV2 and TRBJ2-7; 9 bases agree with TRBD1. Here the CDR3 reads CASSVDRGRSYEQYF. The CDR3 DNA reads as TGTGCCAGCAGCGTGGACAGGGGACGATCCTACGAGCAGTACTTC.